A single sample is the source of the 27 T cell receptor beta chains below, sequenced in a study of blood T cell repertoires in COVID-19. Repertoires were generated with immunoSEQ multiplex PCR, while TCRdb's copy carries only in-frame clones and drops some. The data hold around 260,000 clones, with about nine tenths observed a single time. The sequencing input was peripheral blood. The receptors derive from a man between 60 and 70 years old who had recovered from COVID-19.

This chain uses TRBV6-1 with TRBJ2-7; 7 bases agree with TRBD1. Germline loops: CDR1 MNHNS, CDR2 SASEGT. With V trimmed by 4 bases and J by 3 bases, 12 bases remained unmatched. The CDR3 sequence is 16 residues long. CDR3 in DNA: TGTGCCAGCAGTGTCCCCCCGCGGGCAGGGGGCTACGAGCAGTACTTC. It codes for CASSVPPRAGGYEQYF.

The chain couples TRBV5-4 to TRBJ2-2; D is perhaps TRBD1 (6 bases). With 0 bases removed from V and 4 bases from J, the gap between germline ends came to 10 bases. This CDR3 has 15 residues. Per germline, CDR1 SGHNT and CDR2 YYREEE (reference sequence). The CDR3 spells CASSLERGGTGELFF. Here the CDR3 DNA reads TGTGCCAGCAGCTTGGAGAGAGGGGGCACCGGGGAGCTGTTTTTT.

This sequence joins TRBV19 and TRBJ1-2; 7 bases agree with TRBD1. The CDR3 has 13 amino acids. The V segment lost 4 bases and the J segment 2 bases; nucleotides outside the gene matches: 1. CDR1 and CDR2 (germline): LNHDA, SQIVND (reference sequence). In DNA form, the CDR3 reads TGTGCCAGTAGTAAACAGGGGAACTATGGCTACACCTTC. Its protein product is CASSKQGNYGYTF.

The chain uses TRBV7-9 and TRBJ2-7, with a weak D call TRBD2 (5 bases). The CDR3 has 15 amino acids. From germline, CDR1 is SEHNR and CDR2 FQNEAQ (reference sequence). V was pared by 5 bases and J by 2 bases, with 16 bases between. CDR3 sequence: CASSRVEAATYEQYF. The CDR3 DNA reads as TGTGCCAGCAGCCGTGTGGAGGCAGCGACCTACGAGCAGTACTTC. The full variable domain, with the rest looked up from reference TRBV7-9 and TRBJ2-7, is DTGVSQNPRHKITKRGQNVTFRCDPISEHNRLYWYRQTLGQGPEFLTYFQNEAQLEKSRLLSDRFSAERPKGSFSTLEIQRTEQGDSAMYLCASSRVEAATYEQYFGPGTRLTVT.

The CDR3 reads CASSPSGGARNEQFF. As DNA, the CDR3 is TGTGCCAGCAGCCCTAGCGGGGGGGCGCGGAATGAGCAGTTCTTC. V and J are TRBV3-1 (or the pseudogene TRBV3-2) and TRBJ2-1; TRBD2 matches 12 bases. CDR3 length equals 15 residues. Germline values: CDR1 LGHDT, CDR2 YNNKEL (reference sequence). The V and J ends lost 4 bases and 7 bases, in that order; junction bases with no gene match: 5.

The chain carries TRBV5-4 and TRBJ2-5; D remains ambiguous. V lost 0 bases and J lost 4, with 7 bases in between. This CDR3 is built from 13 residues. The germline V gene encodes CDR1 SGHNT and CDR2 YYREEE (reference sequence). The CDR3 sequence is CASSLEEAETQYF. The CDR3 DNA follows: TGTGCCAGCAGCTTGGAAGAGGCAGAGACCCAGTACTTC.

The gene calls are TRBV12-3 or TRBV12-4 and TRBJ1-5, with a possible D match to TRBD1 (6 bases). The CDR3 is 13 residues long. Between the trimmed V and J ends, which lost 4 bases and 6 bases, there was a span of 10 bases. DNA of the CDR3: TGTGCCAGCAGTTACGACAGGTTTCAGCCCCAGCATTTT. It codes for CASSYDRFQPQHF.

A few counts support this clone. This sequence joins TRBV29-1 and TRBJ1-2, with TRBD1 matching over 8 bases. The V gene's germline CDR1 is SQVTM and CDR2 ANQGSEA. The CDR3 length is 12 residues. The V and J ends lost 7 bases and 8 bases, in that order; junction bases with no gene match: 9. In DNA, the CDR3 is TGCAGCGCAATGACAGGGGTCGGGGGCTACACCTTC. Its protein is CSAMTGVGGYTF. Combining the CDR3 with reference TRBV29-1 and TRBJ1-2 gives the whole variable domain SAVISQKPSRDICQRGTSLTIQCQVDSQVTMMFWYRQQPGQSLTLIATANQGSEATYESGFVIDKFPISRPNLTFSTLTVSNMSPEDSSIYLCSAMTGVGGYTFGSGTRLTVV.

In this sample, this clone turned up a few times. The V gene is TRBV12-2, the J gene TRBJ2-7; no DNA check was done on the table's D call, TRBD2. TRBV12-2 is labeled a pseudogene. This CDR3 is 14 amino acids long. CDR3 amino acids: CASRLLEDSDEQYF. The CDR3 region has the DNA TGTGCAAGTCGCTTATTAGAGGATAGCGACGAGCAGTACTTC.

The chain joins TRBV14 to TRBJ1-4; 9 bases are shared with TRBD1. CDR3 length: 15 amino acids. The junction had 7 bases not matched to a gene; V was cut back by 5 bases and J by 6 bases. Per the germline V gene, CDR1 is SGHDN and CDR2 is FVKESK. The CDR3 nucleotides read TGTGCCAGCAGCACCTCCGGGACAGGGTATGAAAAACTGTTTTTT. This translates into CASSTSGTGYEKLFF.

The rearrangement joins TRBV27 to TRBJ2-5; TRBD2 is a possible D gene (6 bases). CDR3 size: 18 residues. CDR1 is MNHEY and CDR2 is SMNVEV in the germline V gene (reference sequence). V was pared by 5 bases and J by 0 bases, with 22 bases between. The DNA of the CDR3 is TGTGCCAGCAGTCCCTTAGGGCAGATCCGGGGGAACCAAGAGACCCAGTACTTC. It codes for CASSPLGQIRGNQETQYF.

This sequence joins TRBV5-6 and TRBJ1-1, with 8 positions matching TRBD1. Per the germline V gene, CDR1 is SGHDT and CDR2 is YYEEEE. This CDR3 comprises 14 residues. V dropped 5 bases and J dropped 0; count of bases not matched to a gene: 3. The CDR3 coding sequence is TGTGCCAGCAGTCCGACAGGGGTGAACACTGAAGCTTTCTTT. This gives the protein CASSPTGVNTEAFF.

The chain employs TRBV9 and TRBJ1-3; no firm D call. CDR1 and CDR2 (germline): SGDLS, YYNGEE. Trimming shortened V by 4 bases and J by 3 bases, and 8 bases separated the two germline ends. This CDR3 spans 13 amino acids. For the CDR3, the DNA is TGTGCCAGCAGCCCCAACTTTGGAAACACCATATATTTT. It yields the protein CASSPNFGNTIYF.

This rearrangement joins TRBV5-1 to TRBJ2-5; the D gene is possibly TRBD1 (6 bases). The germline V gene has CDR1 SGHRS and CDR2 YFSETQ. Trimming removed 7 bases at V and 1 base at J, with 14 bases between. The CDR3 runs 14 residues. For the CDR3, the DNA is TGCGCCAGCGGCCCAGGACAGTTCCAAGAGACCCAGTACTTC. It specifies CASGPGQFQETQYF.

The J gene is TRBJ1-6, the V gene TRBV6-5, with a tentative D call TRBD1 (6 bases). The V gene's germline CDR1 is MNHEY and CDR2 SVGAGI. Between the trimmed V and J ends, which lost 2 bases and 5 bases, there was a span of 10 bases. The CDR3 totals 15 residues. CDR3 sequence reads: CASSYRGQNNSPLHF. CDR3 sequence (DNA): TGTGCCAGCAGTTACAGAGGACAGAATAATTCACCCCTCCACTTT.

This chain uses TRBV3-1 (or the pseudogene TRBV3-2) with TRBJ1-3, with 9 bases fitting TRBD1. The CDR3 runs 13 residues. V dropped 4 bases and J dropped 8; count of bases not matched to a gene: 3. Per germline, CDR1 LGHDT and CDR2 YNNKEL (reference sequence). Written as DNA, the CDR3 is TGTGCCAGCAGCCTCCGGACAGGGGACACCATATATTTT. Protein sequence: CASSLRTGDTIYF.

This clone occurred once. The rearrangement uses TRBV3-1 (or the pseudogene TRBV3-2) and TRBJ1-2; TRBD1 aligns across 8 bases. The CDR3 covers 13 residues. Germline V gives CDR1 LGHDT, CDR2 YNNKEL (reference sequence). Losses at the gene ends were 6 bases for V and 4 bases for J; bases not matched to a gene: 4. CDR3 DNA: TGTGCCAGCAGACCAGGGGGCCTCTATGGCTACACCTTC. It codes for CASRPGGLYGYTF.

This clone was recorded once. CDR3 loop: CASSRQAYYGYTF. CDR3 bases: TGTGCCAGCAGTCGACAGGCCTACTATGGCTACACCTTC. The V and J genes are TRBV6-2 or TRBV6-3 and TRBJ1-2; weak D call: TRBD1 (6 bases). CDR1 and CDR2 (germline): MNHEY, SVGEGT. V lost 5 bases and J 3 bases, leaving 10 bases between the germline ends. This CDR3 region has 13 residues.

V usage is TRBV19 and J usage is TRBJ2-2, with 10 bases matching TRBD1. The V segment lost 6 bases and the J segment 0 bases; nucleotides outside the gene matches: 4. Germline V gene lookup returns CDR1 LNHDA and CDR2 SQIVND (reference sequence). This CDR3 region has 16 residues. The CDR3 nucleotides read TGTGCCAGTAGACTCGGGACAGGGGCGAACACCGGGGAGCTGTTTTTT. Its protein product is CASRLGTGANTGELFF.

The chain employs TRBV18 and TRBJ1-1; D gene ambiguous. The CDR3 spans 15 residues. Trimming removed 3 bases from V and 1 base from J, with 12 bases in between. Germline V gene lookup returns CDR1 KGHSH and CDR2 LQKENI. The CDR3 DNA is TGTGCCAGCTCACCCGGCGCGGATCGGAACACTGAAGCTTTCTTT. Its protein is CASSPGADRNTEAFF. The full variable domain, completed using reference TRBV18 and TRBJ1-1, is NAGVMQNPRHLVRRRGQEARLRCSPMKGHSHVYWYRQLPEEGLKFMVYLQKENIIDESGMPKERFSAEFPKEGPSILRIQQVVRGDSAAYFCASSPGADRNTEAFFGQGTRLTVV.

The chain recombines TRBV7-3 with TRBJ2-2; D possibly corresponds to TRBD2 (5 bases). Germline V gene sequence: CDR1 SGHTA, CDR2 FQGTGA. There are 12 residues in the CDR3. The V end was cut by 5 bases, the J end by 7 bases, with 8 bases between. The chain's CDR3 is CASSHGDGELFF. Here the CDR3 DNA reads TGTGCCAGCAGCCACGGGGACGGGGAGCTGTTTTTT.

The chain has TRBV13 and TRBJ2-5; 11 bases map to TRBD1. This CDR3 has 15 residues. Germline lookup yields CDR1 PRHDT and CDR2 FYEKMQ (reference sequence). Trimming removed 5 bases from V and 5 bases from J; junction bases left unmatched: 7. The CDR3 sequence is CASSTRDRGRETQYF. The CDR3 region has the DNA TGTGCCAGCAGCACCCGGGACAGGGGGAGGGAGACCCAGTACTTC. Variable domain in full (rest from reference TRBV13 and TRBJ2-5): AAGVIQSPRHLIKEKRETATLKCYPIPRHDTVYWYQQGPGQDPQFLISFYEKMQSDKGSIPDRFSAQQFSDYHSELNMSSLELGDSALYFCASSTRDRGRETQYFGPGTRLLVL.

The rearrangement joins TRBV5-6 to TRBJ2-5, with 7 positions matching TRBD2. V shed 4 bases, J shed 2 bases, and the junction held 8 bases outside the gene matches. CDR1 is SGHDT, CDR2 YYEEEE, per germline. The CDR3 is 15 residues long. The CDR3 reads CASSRWAGVQETQYF. CDR3 DNA sequence: TGTGCCAGCAGCCGTTGGGCGGGGGTTCAAGAGACCCAGTACTTC.

The chain employs TRBV30 and TRBJ2-2; the D gene is possibly TRBD1 (6 bases). The germline V and J ends were trimmed by 2 bases and 4 bases, with 14 bases remaining between them. Germline V gene data show CDR1 as GTSNPN and CDR2 as SVGIG (reference sequence). The CDR3 has 15 amino acids. CDR3 loop: CAWSPGARATGELFF. DNA of the CDR3: TGTGCCTGGAGTCCAGGGGCCAGGGCCACCGGGGAGCTGTTTTTT.

Here the CDR3 DNA reads TGTGCCAGCAAGGGACTAGCGGCGCAAGAGACCCAGTACTTC. It yields the protein CASKGLAAQETQYF. The J gene is TRBJ2-5, the V gene TRBV6-5; 11 nucleotides agree with TRBD2. The CDR3 has 14 amino acids. After removal of 7 bases from V and 2 bases from J, the junction contained 3 bases not matched to a gene. CDR1 and CDR2 (germline): MNHEY, SVGAGI.

The chain combines TRBV6-2 or TRBV6-3 with TRBJ2-1; TRBD2 agrees at 9 bases. With 5 bases clipped from V and 2 bases from J, the junction kept 4 bases outside the gene matches. Germline CDR1 and CDR2: MNHEY and SVGEGT. The CDR3 totals 15 residues. This chain's CDR3 is CASSRLADPYNEQFF. As DNA, the CDR3 is TGTGCCAGCAGTCGACTAGCGGACCCCTACAATGAGCAGTTCTTC.

The V and J genes are TRBV6-5 and TRBJ2-7; 12 bases line up with TRBD1. Germline V gives CDR1 MNHEY, CDR2 SVGAGI. The J segment lost 2 bases and the V segment lost 0 bases, leaving 2 bases of the junction unmatched. The CDR3 covers 16 residues. The CDR3 is CASSYSGQGAAYEQYF. The CDR3 DNA sequence: TGTGCCAGCAGTTACTCGGGACAGGGGGCCGCCTACGAGCAGTACTTC.